This T cell receptor (beta chain) is drawn from a study of T cells in Graves' hyperthyroidism and ophthalmopathy. Whole-study context: Blood was drawn when the patient was first diagnosed and still untreated. The study's findings and limits: Most thyroid clonotypes that were expanded above 0.001 also turned up in blood.

Germline lookup yields CDR1 SGHRS and CDR2 YFSETQ. V lost 4 bases, J lost 8 bases, and 11 bases stayed unmatched. The CDR3 totals 15 residues. This clonotype was seen repeatedly, ten times or more. What it recognizes is unknown. The investigators amplified TCR beta CDR3 regions from RNA transcripts. Researchers ran a first-round RT-PCR on the TCR CDR3 using the HTBI primer set. Via MiXCR, TCRdb re-called the multiplex PCR reads, giving one row per CDR3 protein. This table holds a few hundred thousand distinct CDR3 sequences, 13% to 15% found once. Disease lasting under 3 months, a NOSPECS grade of at least 4, and a Clinical Activity Score of at least 3 were features of the ophthalmopathy patients. Uncontrolled infection, other autoimmune disease, pregnancy or lactation led to exclusion.

The origin of this receptor is a woman aged 25 to 39 with Graves' ophthalmopathy. What was sequenced was blood. The chain is built from TRBV5-1 and TRBJ1-4, with TRBD1 identical over 7 bases. CDR3 nucleotides: TGCGCCAGCAGCAGCCAACAGGGGCTGAAGGAAAAACTGTTTTTT. Amino acid sequence: CASSSQQGLKEKLFF.